One and the same sample provided the 14 T cell receptor beta chains below, sequenced in a study of blood T cell repertoires in COVID-19. Assay used: immunoSEQ multiplex PCR; TCRdb lists only in-frame clones, some missing. The repertoire consists of 40,000 to 55,000 clones, with approximately 91% occurring once and the leading ten covering 3%. The sequenced sample was peripheral blood. The receptors were gathered from a man in his fifties or sixties with active COVID-19.

The V and J genes are TRBV7-2 and TRBJ1-3; 8 bases line up with TRBD1. Per germline, CDR1 SGHTA and CDR2 FQGNSA. This CDR3 is built from 14 residues. Germline trimming cut 5 bases from V and 4 bases from J; bases unmatched to any gene: 4. DNA for the CDR3: TGTGCCAGCAGCGTCAGGGGGCAGGGAAACACCATATATTTT. Translation gives CASSVRGQGNTIYF.

This chain links TRBV19 with TRBJ2-7; 8 bases agree with TRBD1. Germline CDR1 LNHDA, CDR2 SQIVND (reference sequence). The trim removed 5 bases at V and 3 bases at J, leaving 9 bases unmatched. This CDR3 contains 15 residues. CDR3 DNA sequence: TGTGCCAGTAGTGGGGAGACAGGGGCGGACTACGAGCAGTACTTC. Amino acid sequence: CASSGETGADYEQYF.

V is TRBV6-2 or TRBV6-3 and J is TRBJ1-4, with TRBD1 identical over 8 bases. The CDR3 covers 16 residues. CDR1 MNHEY and CDR2 SVGEGT come from the germline V gene. The V segment lost 5 bases and the J segment 6 bases; nucleotides outside the gene matches: 11. The CDR3, as DNA: TGTGCCAGCAGTCACGACAGGGCAGGGGGCGATGAAAAACTGTTTTTT. This gives the protein CASSHDRAGGDEKLFF.

The chain employs TRBV30 and TRBJ2-5; D ambiguous. V was cut by 2 bases and J by 1 base, with 2 bases left in between. This CDR3 has 11 residues. The germline CDR1 and CDR2 sequences are GTSNPN and SVGIG (reference sequence). The CDR3 here is CAWSLQETQYF. CDR3 bases: TGTGCCTGGAGTCTCCAAGAGACCCAGTACTTC. Filled out from reference TRBV30 and TRBJ2-5, the complete variable domain reads SQTIHQWPATLVQPVGSPLSLECTVEGTSNPNLYWYRQAAGRGLQLLFYSVGIGQISSEVPQNLSASRPQDRQFILSSKKLLLSDSGFYLCAWSLQETQYFGPGTRLLVL.

This clone has a single count. The CDR3 protein is CASSLRRGRDVGNTEAFF. In DNA, the CDR3 is TGTGCCAGTAGTCTTCGGCGGGGGCGGGACGTCGGGAACACTGAAGCTTTCTTT. This sequence joins TRBV19 and TRBJ1-1; a weak D match, TRBD1 (6 bases). Germline V gives CDR1 LNHDA, CDR2 SQIVND (reference sequence). CDR3 length equals 18 residues. Deletions cut 5 bases from V and 1 base from J, with 23 bases between.

The CDR3 sequence: CASSLAPDGRDEQFF. The CDR3 bases are TGTGCCAGCAGCTTAGCACCCGATGGGCGCGATGAGCAGTTCTTC. The J gene is TRBJ2-1, the V gene TRBV7-6, with no clear D. This CDR3 has 15 residues. The germline gives CDR1 SGHVS, CDR2 FNYEAQ. V lost 0 bases, J lost 8 bases, and 14 bases lay in between.

The chain links TRBV5-6 to TRBJ2-3; TRBD2 agrees at 10 bases. Germline trimming cut 2 bases from V and 1 base from J; bases unmatched to any gene: 1. Germline lookup yields CDR1 SGHDT and CDR2 YYEEEE. The CDR3 is made up of 15 amino acids. The CDR3 region is CASSLAGGGTDTQYF. The CDR3 region has the DNA TGTGCCAGCAGCTTAGCGGGGGGGGGCACAGATACGCAGTATTTT.

The chain is built from TRBV4-2 and TRBJ2-1; weak D call: TRBD2 (6 bases). This CDR3 comprises 13 residues. Germline CDR1 and CDR2: LGHNA and YNFKEQ. Trimming shortened V by 6 bases and J by 5 bases, and 11 bases separated the two germline ends. The CDR3 loop is CASSRWTNNEQFF. The CDR3 nucleotides are TGTGCCAGCAGTCGCTGGACTAACAATGAGCAGTTCTTC.

The gene calls are TRBV11-2 and TRBJ2-3; D uncertain. Germline V gene sequence: CDR1 SGHAT, CDR2 FQNNGV. V gave up 8 bases and J gave up 2 bases, with 14 bases separating them. The CDR3 totals 14 residues. CDR3 in amino acids: CASYSDFSTDTQYF. CDR3 bases: TGTGCCAGCTACTCCGACTTTTCCACAGATACGCAGTATTTT.

V gene TRBV3-1 (or the pseudogene TRBV3-2) combines with J gene TRBJ2-1, with 10 bases that match TRBD2. Germline lookup yields CDR1 LGHDT and CDR2 YNNKEL (reference sequence). CDR3 length: 19 amino acids. V gave up 1 base and J gave up 0 bases; unmatched junction bases: 9. CDR3 loop: CASSQAPLAGVSSYNEQFF. CDR3 nucleotides: TGTGCCAGCAGCCAAGCTCCGCTAGCGGGGGTTAGCTCCTACAATGAGCAGTTCTTC.

V usage is TRBV10-3 and J usage is TRBJ2-1; 7 positions match TRBD2. CDR1 and CDR2 from the germline V gene are ENHRY and SYGVKD. V was clipped by 4 bases and J by 9 bases; unmatched bases: 9. The CDR3 covers 14 residues. The DNA of the CDR3 is TGTGCCATCAGTGGATATACGACTAGCAGTGAGCAGTTCTTC. It codes for CAISGYTTSSEQFF.

The gene calls are TRBV13 and TRBJ1-2; 11 bases match TRBD1. The ends lost 2 bases at V and 6 bases at J; junction bases unmatched: 8. The CDR3 runs 16 residues. CDR1 and CDR2 from the germline V gene are PRHDT and FYEKMQ (reference sequence). The CDR3 sequence is CASSLRGPGQGDGYTF. The CDR3, as DNA: TGTGCCAGCAGCTTAAGGGGACCGGGACAGGGGGATGGCTACACCTTC.

The chain has TRBV6-4 and TRBJ1-1, with TRBD1 as a possible D gene (5 bases). The CDR3 runs to 16 residues. Deletions cut 8 bases from V and 4 bases from J, with 23 bases between. The germline CDR1 and CDR2 sequences are MRHNA and SNTAGT. Here the CDR3 DNA reads TGTGCCAGCTTCCCGAGCGGGGCAGTGTGCGTCACTGAAGCTTTCTTT. This gives the protein CASFPSGAVCVTEAFF.

J is TRBJ1-3 and V is TRBV19; D is perhaps TRBD1 (6 bases). The CDR3 runs 15 residues. V shed 3 bases and J shed 2 bases, with 11 bases lying between them. Germline CDR1 is LNHDA and CDR2 is SQIVND (reference sequence). The CDR3 coding sequence is TGTGCCAGTAGTATCGACAGGTCCCCTGGAAACACCATATATTTT. Its translation is CASSIDRSPGNTIYF.